Each of the 11 T cell receptor beta chains below was sequenced from the same sample in a study of blood T cell repertoires in COVID-19. Profiling relied on immunoSEQ multiplex PCR, and the TCRdb table lists in-frame clones only, not all of them. The sample records about 200,000 clones, approximately 80% being singletons. The sequencing sample was made of peripheral blood. The receptor source for this set is a human donor with acute or convalescent COVID-19. The donor label of this sample is uncertain.

The V and J genes are TRBV7-9 and TRBJ2-2; TRBD2 matches 9 bases. CDR1 and CDR2 from the germline V gene are SEHNR and FQNEAQ (reference sequence). The CDR3 is 15 residues long. J lost 1 base, V lost 5 bases, and 2 bases had no gene match. The DNA of the CDR3 is TGTGCCAGCAGCGGTAGCGGGAGGAACACCGGGGAGCTGTTTTTT. Translating it yields CASSGSGRNTGELFF. Full variable domain (remainder filled in from reference TRBV7-9 and TRBJ2-2): DTGVSQNPRHKITKRGQNVTFRCDPISEHNRLYWYRQTLGQGPEFLTYFQNEAQLEKSRLLSDRFSAERPKGSFSTLEIQRTEQGDSAMYLCASSGSGRNTGELFFGEGSRLTVL.

CDR3 nucleotide sequence: TGTGCCAGCTCACCGTCATCTAGCGGGGCAAGCTCCTACGAGCAGTACTTC. It encodes CASSPSSSGASSYEQYF. The V call is TRBV18, the J call TRBJ2-7; 9 bases are a match to TRBD2. The CDR3 totals 17 residues. The V and J ends lost 3 bases and 0 bases, in that order; junction bases with no gene match: 9. Germline values: CDR1 KGHSH, CDR2 LQKENI.

J is TRBJ2-2 and V is TRBV7-9, with 13 nucleotides matching TRBD2. The CDR3 covers 14 residues. Germline CDR1 is SEHNR and CDR2 is FQNEAQ (reference sequence). V lost 5 bases and J lost 13; bases outside the gene matches: 7. CDR3 in DNA: TGTGCCAGCAGCCTTCCCGGGACTAGCGGGACGCTGTTTTTT. It encodes CASSLPGTSGTLFF.

CDR3 sequence reads: CASSYSAGEGNTIYF. CDR3 sequence (DNA): TGTGCCAGCAGTTACTCAGCGGGGGAAGGAAACACCATATATTTT. The chain has TRBV6-5 and TRBJ1-3, with D maybe TRBD1 (5 bases). V lost 0 bases to trimming and J lost 4 bases, with 10 bases between them. CDR3 length: 15 amino acids. Germline lookup yields CDR1 MNHEY and CDR2 SVGAGI.

This clone was seen a handful of times. The CDR3 bases are TGCGCCAGCAGCCTTCAGGCGGGAAAGTCCTACAATGAGCAGTTCTTC. This encodes CASSLQAGKSYNEQFF. This chain joins TRBV5-1 and TRBJ2-1, with D tentatively TRBD2 (6 bases). Germline assignment: CDR1 SGHRS and CDR2 YFSETQ. The CDR3 loop spans 16 amino acids. V was pared by 4 bases and J by 1 base, with 15 bases between.

The chain recombines TRBV19 with TRBJ2-2, with 8 bases that match TRBD2. The CDR3 spans 15 residues. The germline V gene encodes CDR1 LNHDA and CDR2 SQIVND (reference sequence). V trimming: 7 bases; J trimming: 8 bases; junction bases outside the gene matches: 12. DNA of the CDR3: TGTGCCAGTATTTATAGCGGGGCCTTAACAGGGGAGCTGTTTTTT. It is translated as CASIYSGALTGELFF.

The gene calls are TRBV12-3 or TRBV12-4 and TRBJ1-1, with a possible D match to TRBD1 (6 bases). The CDR3 sequence is 13 residues long. V lost 6 bases and J 1 base, leaving 9 bases between the germline ends. CDR3 nucleotide sequence: TGTGCCAGCAGCGGACAGTCGAACACTGAAGCTTTCTTT. It is translated as CASSGQSNTEAFF.

The rearrangement links TRBV27 to TRBJ2-5; 8 nucleotides match TRBD1. The CDR3 is 17 amino acids. Per the germline V gene, CDR1 is MNHEY and CDR2 is SMNVEV (reference sequence). J was trimmed by 5 bases and V by 3 bases; bases with no gene match: 14. CDR3 amino acids: CASSFSGTGWEVETQYF. In DNA form, the CDR3 reads TGTGCCAGCAGTTTTTCCGGGACAGGCTGGGAGGTGGAGACCCAGTACTTC.

The rearrangement links TRBV27 to TRBJ1-2, with D possibly being TRBD1 (6 bases). This CDR3 has 13 amino acids. V lost 7 bases to trimming and J lost 4 bases, with 13 bases between them. Germline V gene data show CDR1 as MNHEY and CDR2 as SMNVEV (reference sequence). The CDR3 loop reads CASTSGAGYGYTF. The CDR3 DNA reads as TGTGCCAGCACCTCAGGGGCCGGCTATGGCTACACCTTC.

The chain has TRBV5-1 and TRBJ2-7; 11 nucleotides match TRBD2. The V gene end was trimmed by 3 bases and the J gene end by 1 base; junction bases not matched to a gene: 12. There are 18 residues in the CDR3. The V gene's germline CDR1 is SGHRS and CDR2 YFSETQ. CDR3 bases: TGCGCCAGCAGCTCGGGGGGACTAGCGGCAGCCCAGTCCTACGAGCAGTACTTC. Translating it yields CASSSGGLAAAQSYEQYF.

In its sample, this clone was seen once. V is TRBV2 and J is TRBJ1-2; 8 nucleotides agree with TRBD1. V lost 5 bases and J lost 5; bases outside the gene matches: 10. Germline CDR1 is SNHLY and CDR2 is FYNNEI. The CDR3 is 15 residues long. The CDR3 bases are TGTGCCAGCAGTATTCTCCGGGACAGGCCTTATGGCTACACCTTC. Protein: CASSILRDRPYGYTF.